This T cell receptor (beta chain) was sequenced in a study of blood T cell repertoires in COVID-19. TCRdb's copy holds only in-frame clones and misses some; the assay was immunoSEQ multiplex PCR. This sample has 200,000 to 250,000 clones, with 88% found just once. Germline assignment: CDR1 GTSNPN and CDR2 SVGIG (reference sequence). V shed 3 bases and J shed 2 bases, with 11 bases lying between them. The CDR3 is 15 amino acids. This receptor was taken from a woman in her sixties with acute or convalescent COVID-19. The rearrangement joins TRBV30 to TRBJ2-6; a possible D gene is TRBD2 (5 bases). The sample taken for sequencing was peripheral blood. CDR3 sequence: CAWRTTSTGANVLTF. CDR3 DNA sequence: TGTGCCTGGAGGACTACATCCACTGGGGCCAACGTCCTGACTTTC.